The source of this T cell receptor beta chain is a study of cytomegalovirus exposure and HLA in healthy donors. Overall study: Among about 400 genotyped donors, approximately 80% fell in the Caucasian-associated ancestry cluster.

The PCR contained 60 Vbeta and 13 Jbeta primers. Method: immunoSEQ multiplex PCR; TCRdb's copy keeps in-frame clones and lacks some. The data hold roughly 150,000 clones, with approximately 81% observed a single time. Concerning this clone: Its antigen remains unidentified.

CDR3 length: 15 residues. Germline lookup yields CDR1 MGHRA and CDR2 YSYEKL. Study-wide findings and caveats: Most CMV-associated TCR beta chains appeared HLA-restricted in a later analysis. By HLA locus, TCR association rates varied in a later analysis, with DRB1 showing the most and HLA-C the fewest.

Donors sampled were nominally healthy, though unrecorded immune exposures were likely. The source of this sequence is a man aged 25-40 years in good health and CMV-seronegative. The chain joins TRBV4-1 to TRBJ2-5; tentatively, D is TRBD2 (5 bases). The closer fit of TRBJ2-7 to the DNA end suggests the J call may be wrong. The material sequenced was PBMCs. The CDR3 region is CASSLDPGVRNEQYF. The CDR3 nucleotides read TGCGCCAGCAGCCTTGACCCCGGGGTTCGGAACGAGCAGTACTTC.